Listed here are 5 T cell receptor beta chains from one sample, sequenced in a study of blood T cell repertoires in COVID-19. TCRdb keeps only in-frame clones here, not all; method: immunoSEQ multiplex PCR. Among 270,000 or so clones listed, around 90% were seen once. The sequencing sample was made of peripheral blood. Receptor source: a woman aged 40 to 50 who had recovered from COVID-19.

CDR3 loop: CASSFLGRGNYGYTF. DNA of the CDR3: TGTGCCAGCAGCTTCTTGGGCAGGGGGAACTATGGCTACACCTTC. The chain has TRBV7-8 and TRBJ1-2; TRBD1 agrees at 7 bases. V was clipped by 3 bases and J by 2 bases; unmatched bases: 6. CDR3 length: 15 amino acids. Germline assignment: CDR1 SGHVS and CDR2 FQNEAQ.

The table lists this clone with a count of one. V and J are TRBV28 and TRBJ2-5; possibly TRBD1 for D (6 bases). The CDR3 covers 13 residues. Deletions cut 6 bases from V and 5 bases from J, with 13 bases between. Germline values: CDR1 MDHEN, CDR2 SYDVKM. Here the CDR3 DNA reads TGTGCCAGCAGACTACAGGGTTCCGAGACCCAGTACTTC. Amino acid sequence: CASRLQGSETQYF. The variable domain in full, with the rest retrieved from reference TRBV28 and TRBJ2-5, is DVKVTQSSRYLVKRTGEKVFLECVQDMDHENMFWYRQDPGLGLRLIYFSYDVKMKEKGDIPEGYSVSREKKERFSLILESASTNQTSMYLCASRLQGSETQYFGPGTRLLVL.

The chain employs TRBV28 and TRBJ2-3, with 13 bases that match TRBD2. V lost 3 bases, J lost 2 bases, and 2 bases stayed unmatched. This CDR3 has 16 amino acids. Germline CDR1 reads MDHEN; CDR2 reads SYDVKM. In nucleotides, the CDR3 is TGTGCCAGCAGTTTGGGACTAGCGGGACTCACAGATACGCAGTATTTT. Protein sequence: CASSLGLAGLTDTQYF.

This clone was picked up one time. The genes are TRBV10-3 and TRBJ1-4; D remains unclear. Germline V gene data show CDR1 as ENHRY and CDR2 as SYGVKD. CDR3 length equals 13 residues. V was pared by 10 bases and J by 4 bases, with 13 bases between. CDR3 protein: CATKGDGNEKLFF. For the CDR3, the DNA is TGTGCCACCAAAGGAGACGGTAATGAAAAACTGTTTTTT.

This chain connects TRBV10-3 to TRBJ1-1, with D possibly TRBD1 on 5 matching bases. V gave up 0 bases and J gave up 2 bases, with 16 bases separating them. The CDR3 covers 17 residues. CDR1 and CDR2 (germline): ENHRY, SYGVKD. The DNA of the CDR3 is TGTGCCATCAGTGAGTCGTCGTGGCGGGGGGGAAACACTGAAGCTTTCTTT. Its translation is CAISESSWRGGNTEAFF.